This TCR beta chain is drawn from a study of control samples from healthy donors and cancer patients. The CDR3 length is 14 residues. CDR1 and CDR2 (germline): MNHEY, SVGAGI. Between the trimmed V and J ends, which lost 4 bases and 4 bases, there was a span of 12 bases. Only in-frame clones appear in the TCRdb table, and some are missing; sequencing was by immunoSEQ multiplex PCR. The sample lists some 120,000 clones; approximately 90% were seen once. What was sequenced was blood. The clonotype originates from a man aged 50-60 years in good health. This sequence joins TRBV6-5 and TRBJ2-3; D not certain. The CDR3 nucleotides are TGTGCCAGCAGTTCCCTTTGGGGTTCAGATACGCAGTATTTT. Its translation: CASSSLWGSDTQYF.